This passage covers 18 T cell receptor beta chains from one sample sequenced in a study of Graves' ophthalmopathy and Graves' hyperthyroidism. As the template, RNA transcripts were used to amplify TCR beta CDR3 regions. First-round RT-PCR employed HTBI primers, with a second-round multiplex PCR after it. TCRdb used MiXCR to reprocess the multiplex PCR reads, holding one entry per CDR3 protein. Seen here are 740,000 or so distinct CDR3 sequences, 35% to 50% observed once, and the top ten hold about 40%. Sequencing was done on a sample of peripheral blood. These receptors were collected from an adult man with Graves' ophthalmopathy.

In the case of this clonotype: This could be a read error, since a much larger clone is one nucleotide away. The CDR3 protein is CASSRKILAESSYGQYF. The CDR3 coding sequence is TGTGCCAGCAGCAGGAAGATACTAGCGGAAAGCTCCTACGGGCAGTACTTC. The rearrangement links TRBV7-6 to TRBJ2-7; TRBD2 matches at 8 bases. Germline V gene lookup returns CDR1 SGHVS and CDR2 FNYEAQ. The CDR3 is 17 residues long.

This clonotype was seen only a few times. The chain uses TRBV7-6 and TRBJ1-6; 7 nucleotides align to TRBD1. J gave up 7 bases and V 10 bases, and 4 bases lay outside the gene matches. The CDR3 has 12 residues. The V gene's germline CDR1 is SGHVS and CDR2 FNYEAQ. The CDR3 region is CAIEQGNSPLHF. DNA for the CDR3: TGTGCCATCGAACAGGGGAATTCACCCCTCCACTTT. Complete variable domain (other parts from reference TRBV7-6 and TRBJ1-6): GAGVSQSPRYKVTKRGQDVALRCDPISGHVSLYWYRQALGQGPEFLTYFNYEAQQDKSGLPNDRFSAERPEGSISTLTIQRTEQRDSAMYRCAIEQGNSPLHFGNGTRLTVT.

This clonotype was seen ten or more times. V and J are TRBV7-2 and TRBJ2-5; 9 bases are a match to TRBD2. Germline loops: CDR1 SGHTA, CDR2 FQGNSA. Unmatched junction bases numbered 9, after V lost 5 bases and J lost 5 bases. This CDR3 comprises 15 residues. CDR3 in amino acids: CASSARASGIETQYF. For the CDR3, the DNA is TGTGCCAGCAGCGCCCGGGCTAGCGGGATTGAGACCCAGTACTTC.

This clonotype was observed a few times. The chain joins TRBV20-1 to TRBJ2-7, with D possibly being TRBD2 (7 bases). Germline assignment: CDR1 DFQATT and CDR2 SNEGSKA (reference sequence). The V end was cut by 4 bases, the J end by 5 bases, with 18 bases between. This CDR3 comprises 14 residues. The CDR3 loop is CSATRGGGSNEQYF. The CDR3, as DNA: TGCAGTGCTACGAGGGGGGGCGGGAGTAACGAGCAGTACTTC.

The V and J genes are TRBV10-3 and TRBJ2-6; D is uncertain. Germline V CDR1 and CDR2: ENHRY, SYGVKD. This CDR3 comprises 15 residues. Between the trimmed V and J ends, which lost 5 bases and 5 bases, there was a span of 13 bases. CDR3 sequence (DNA): TGTGCCATCAGTTACACCCCCATTCGGGCCAACGTCCTGACTTTC. It specifies CAISYTPIRANVLTF.

In its sample, this clonotype was seen a few times. V is TRBV5-5 and J is TRBJ2-7; 9 bases map to TRBD1. Trimming cost V 3 bases and J 3 bases; bases outside gene matches: 1. The CDR3 sequence is 13 residues long. Germline V gene sequence: CDR1 SGHKS, CDR2 YYEKEE (reference sequence). Here the CDR3 DNA reads TGTGCCAGCAGCTGGACAGGGGTCTACGAGCAGTACTTC. Translating gives CASSWTGVYEQYF.

This sequence joins TRBV20-1 and TRBJ1-1; D ambiguous. Deletions cut 0 bases from V and 5 bases from J, with 7 bases between. The CDR3 is 12 amino acids. CDR1 is DFQATT, CDR2 SNEGSKA, per germline (reference sequence). CDR3 DNA: TGCAGTGCTAGAGATCAGTGGACTGAAGCTTTCTTT. Amino acid sequence: CSARDQWTEAFF.

This clonotype was counted ten times or more. V usage is TRBV12-3 or TRBV12-4 and J usage is TRBJ1-1; D might be TRBD1 (6 bases). The V gene lost 5 bases and the J gene lost 2 bases, with 12 bases spanning the gap. The CDR3 consists of 14 residues. The CDR3 DNA is TGTGCCAGCAGTCTTAGGACAGCAAACACTGAAGCTTTCTTT. Its protein is CASSLRTANTEAFF.

The chain employs TRBV19 and TRBJ1-4; tentative D call: TRBD1 (6 bases). Trimming left V 9 bases short and J 5 bases short, with 19 bases between. CDR3 length equals 15 residues. Per germline, CDR1 LNHDA and CDR2 SQIVND (reference sequence). CDR3 amino acids: CASSPVIQGNEKLFF. For the CDR3, the DNA is TGTGCCAGCAGCCCCGTAATCCAGGGGAATGAAAAACTGTTTTTT.

The CDR3 DNA reads TGCAGTGCTAGAGGTAGCGGGAGTTTCAATGAGCAGTTCTTC. Residues: CSARGSGSFNEQFF. The genes are TRBV20-1 and TRBJ2-5; 9 bases line up with TRBD2. The end of the DNA is better explained by TRBJ2-1, so the J call may be wrong. This CDR3 is 14 amino acids long. The germline V gene has CDR1 DFQATT and CDR2 SNEGSKA (reference sequence).

Comments on this clonotype: A much larger clone lies a single base off, so this may be a read error. The chain links TRBV10-3 to TRBJ1-1; D gene ambiguous. The CDR3 runs to 13 residues. In germline, CDR1 is ENHRY, CDR2 SYGVKD. The chain's CDR3 is CASSDGEQFEAFF. The DNA of the CDR3 is TGTGCCAGCAGTGACGGGGAGCAATTTGAAGCTTTCTTT.

This clonotype was recorded at least ten times. The chain carries TRBV10-3 and TRBJ2-2; TRBD1 aligns across 11 bases. There are 17 residues in the CDR3. Germline CDR1 reads ENHRY; CDR2 reads SYGVKD. The ends lost 10 bases at V and 0 bases at J; junction bases unmatched: 10. The CDR3 DNA follows: TGTGCCACCCGTAGGACAGGGGGCATTGCGAACACCGGGGAGCTGTTTTTT. This sequence encodes CATRRTGGIANTGELFF.

The CDR3 is CASSFRAHYEQYF. CDR3 sequence (DNA): TGTGCCAGCAGCTTTCGGGCCCACTACGAGCAGTACTTC. The V and J genes are TRBV7-9 and TRBJ2-7, with D hard to call. The CDR3 consists of 13 residues. V was trimmed by 3 bases and J by 3 bases, leaving 9 bases between them. From germline, CDR1 is SEHNR and CDR2 FQNEAQ (reference sequence). The whole variable domain, filled in from reference TRBV7-9 and TRBJ2-7, reads DTGVSQNPRHKITKRGQNVTFRCDPISEHNRLYWYRQTLGQGPEFLTYFQNEAQLEKSRLLSDRFSAERPKGSFSTLEIQRTEQGDSAMYLCASSFRAHYEQYFGPGTRLTVT.

The sample holds many counts of this clonotype. The chain employs TRBV24-1 and TRBJ1-2; D remains ambiguous. There are 13 residues in the CDR3. Per the germline V gene, CDR1 is KGHDR and CDR2 is SFDVKD. V lost 0 bases to trimming and J lost 14 bases, with 15 bases between them. The CDR3 DNA follows: TGTGCCACCAGTGATTTGCAGTCAGCCCCTCTTACCTTC. Its protein product is CATSDLQSAPLTF.

This clonotype was detected many times. This chain connects TRBV6-5 to TRBJ1-2; the D gene is possibly TRBD1 (6 bases). The CDR3 totals 13 residues. Trimming cost V 10 bases and J 7 bases, with 19 bases left between them. CDR1 MNHEY and CDR2 SVGAGI come from the germline V gene. The CDR3 nucleotides read TGTGCCACCTATCTAGGGGGGAGAGGTGGCTACACCTTC. It yields the protein CATYLGGRGGYTF.

As to this clonotype: A read error may explain this, as a much larger clone is one base away. This chain uses TRBV7-9 with TRBJ1-2; D perhaps matches TRBD1 (5 bases). The CDR3 contains 12 residues. Germline-derived CDR1 and CDR2 are SEHNR and FQNEAQ (reference sequence). DNA of the CDR3: TGTGCCAGCTGCTTAGTCGGGGGAGGCTACACCTTC. It is translated as CASCLVGGGYTF. The full variable domain, completed using reference TRBV7-9 and TRBJ1-2, is DTGVSQNPRHKITKRGQNVTFRCDPISEHNRLYWYRQTLGQGPEFLTYFQNEAQLEKSRLLSDRFSAERPKGSFSTLEIQRTEQGDSAMYLCASCLVGGGYTFGSGTRLTVV.

The chain couples TRBV7-6 to TRBJ2-7; D possibly corresponds to TRBD2 (6 bases). Germline CDR1 SGHVS, CDR2 FNYEAQ. Trimming took 5 bases from V and 5 from J, leaving 19 bases between them. This CDR3 is built from 15 residues. Written as DNA, the CDR3 is TGTGCCAGCAGCGAGGGACTGGGAGGAGCCCACGAGCAGTACTTC. This sequence encodes CASSEGLGGAHEQYF.

This clonotype was counted between two and nine times. The V gene is TRBV25-1, the J gene TRBJ2-3; weak D call: TRBD2 (6 bases). The CDR3 is 16 amino acids. From germline, CDR1 is MGHDK and CDR2 SYGVNS. V was shortened by 2 bases and J by 0 bases, with 12 bases between the two germline ends. The CDR3 reads CASSELAGRSTDTQYF. As DNA, the CDR3 is TGTGCCAGCAGTGAACTGGCGGGACGGAGCACAGATACGCAGTATTTT.